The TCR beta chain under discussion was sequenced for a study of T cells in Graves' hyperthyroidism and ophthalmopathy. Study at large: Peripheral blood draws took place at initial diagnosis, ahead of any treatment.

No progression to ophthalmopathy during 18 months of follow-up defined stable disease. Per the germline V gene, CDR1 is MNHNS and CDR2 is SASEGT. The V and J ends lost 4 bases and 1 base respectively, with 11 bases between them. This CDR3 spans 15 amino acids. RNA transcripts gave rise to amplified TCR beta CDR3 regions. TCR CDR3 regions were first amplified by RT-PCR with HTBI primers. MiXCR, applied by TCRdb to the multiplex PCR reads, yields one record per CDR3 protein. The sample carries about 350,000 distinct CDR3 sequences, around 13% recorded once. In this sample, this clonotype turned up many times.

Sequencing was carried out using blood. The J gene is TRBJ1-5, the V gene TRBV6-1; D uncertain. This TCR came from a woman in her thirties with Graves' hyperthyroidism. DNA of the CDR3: TGTGCCAGCAGTGTATACAAGGCCAGCAATCAGCCCCAGCATTTT. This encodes CASSVYKASNQPQHF.